This entry lists 21 T cell receptor beta chains sequenced from one sample in a study of T cell responses to AZD1222 COVID-19 vaccine. Some clones are missing from TCRdb's copy, which holds only in-frame ones; the method was immunoSEQ multiplex PCR. The sample lists under 130,000 clones, roughly 88% occurring once. Sequences were derived from peripheral blood, sampled on day 0 of AZD1222 vaccination. The receptors derive from an adult in good health.

The chain has TRBV7-2 and TRBJ2-7; TRBD1 might be the D (5 bases). V was shortened by 3 bases and J by 5 bases, with 14 bases between the two germline ends. The CDR3 is made up of 14 amino acids. In germline, CDR1 is SGHTA, CDR2 FQGNSA. The CDR3 loop reads CASSFTHRLNEQYF. In DNA form, the CDR3 reads TGTGCCAGCAGCTTTACTCACAGGCTAAACGAGCAGTACTTC.

This clone appeared a single time. The rearrangement uses TRBV5-1 and TRBJ1-2; the D is unclear. Trimming stripped 2 bases from V and 2 bases from J, with 10 bases between. The CDR3 has 14 residues. CDR1 SGHRS and CDR2 YFSETQ come from the germline V gene. The CDR3 spells CASSLNDINYGYTF. The CDR3 DNA follows: TGCGCCAGCAGCTTAAATGATATAAACTATGGCTACACCTTC. The variable domain in full, completed from reference TRBV5-1 and TRBJ1-2, reads KAGVTQTPRYLIKTRGQQVTLSCSPISGHRSVSWYQQTPGQGLQFLFEYFSETQRNKGNFPGRFSGRQFSNSRSEMNVSTLELGDSALYLCASSLNDINYGYTFGSGTRLTVV.

The gene calls are TRBV15 and TRBJ2-7; D not certain. Trimming removed 0 bases at V and 3 bases at J, with 12 bases between. This CDR3 contains 15 residues. Looked up from germline, CDR1 is LNHNV and CDR2 is YYDKDF (reference sequence). The CDR3 reads CATSRDQVILYEQYF. The CDR3 nucleotides read TGTGCCACCAGCAGAGATCAAGTAATTCTCTACGAGCAGTACTTC.

This clone was found a few times. The chain's CDR3 is CASSEPLSVGNTIYF. The CDR3 coding sequence is TGTGCCAGCAGTGAGCCTCTCTCGGTAGGAAACACCATATATTTT. The chain is built from TRBV6-1 and TRBJ1-3, with D unresolved. This CDR3 spans 15 amino acids. V lost 3 bases and J 4 bases, leaving 13 bases between the germline ends. Germline V CDR1 and CDR2: MNHNS, SASEGT.

This rearrangement joins TRBV11-2 to TRBJ1-5; D uncertain. Germline lookup yields CDR1 SGHAT and CDR2 FQNNGV. Trimming shortened V by 0 bases and J by 2 bases, and 8 bases separated the two germline ends. CDR3 length: 15 amino acids. Here the CDR3 reads CASSLEGFGNQPQHF. Here the CDR3 DNA reads TGTGCCAGCAGCTTAGAGGGGTTTGGCAATCAGCCCCAGCATTTT.

This sequence joins TRBV6-2 or TRBV6-3 and TRBJ1-1; 10 bases are shared with TRBD1. The CDR3 has 15 residues. Trimming cost V 4 bases and J 4 bases; bases outside gene matches: 6. The germline gives CDR1 MNHEY, CDR2 SVGEGT. The CDR3 sequence is CASSSTTGGGTEAFF. DNA of the CDR3: TGTGCCAGCAGTTCGACGACAGGGGGCGGCACTGAAGCTTTCTTT.

The J gene is TRBJ2-7, the V gene TRBV28; 9 bases fit TRBD1. CDR1 MDHEN and CDR2 SYDVKM come from the germline V gene. The CDR3 is 12 residues long. The trim removed 7 bases at V and 6 bases at J, leaving 4 bases unmatched. CDR3 in amino acids: CASTGQGTEQYF. CDR3 bases: TGTGCCAGCACAGGACAGGGGACCGAGCAGTACTTC.

The J gene is TRBJ1-6, the V gene TRBV18; D uncertain. The CDR3 totals 15 residues. Trimming removed 3 bases at V and 8 bases at J, with 14 bases between. In germline, CDR1 is KGHSH, CDR2 LQKENI. The CDR3 DNA follows: TGTGCCAGCTCACCCGGTGGGGTTTCGTATTCACCCCTCCACTTT. Protein product: CASSPGGVSYSPLHF.

In DNA, the CDR3 is TGTGCCAGCAGCCCCCGTAACGGCGGGGGGGCAACTGAAGCTTTCTTT. Translated, it gives CASSPRNGGGATEAFF. This chain connects TRBV9 to TRBJ1-1; D perhaps matches TRBD1 (6 bases). V gave up 4 bases and J gave up 5 bases, with 21 bases separating them. The CDR3 has 16 residues. Germline loops: CDR1 SGDLS, CDR2 YYNGEE.

This clone came up once. This chain connects TRBV11-1 to TRBJ2-7; D is unclear. Trimming took off 5 bases at V and 7 bases at J, with 9 bases between the two ends. The CDR3 contains 11 residues. Per the germline V gene, CDR1 is SGHAT and CDR2 is FQDESV (reference sequence). For the CDR3, the DNA is TGTGCCAGCAGCGCTGCAGGAGAGCAGTACTTC. Translation: CASSAAGEQYF.

This clone was found once. The chain combines TRBV9 with TRBJ1-3, with D hard to call. The germline V and J ends were trimmed by 3 bases and 5 bases, with 9 bases remaining between them. CDR1 and CDR2 from the germline V gene are SGDLS and YYNGEE. The CDR3 sequence is 13 residues long. The DNA of the CDR3 is TGTGCCAGCAGCGGGCCCCCAAGAAACACCATATATTTT. Its protein product is CASSGPPRNTIYF.

The genes are TRBV2 and TRBJ2-5; a weak D match, TRBD1 (5 bases). The CDR3 runs 13 residues. With 7 bases removed from V and 2 bases from J, the gap between germline ends came to 11 bases. Germline values: CDR1 SNHLY, CDR2 FYNNEI. CDR3 sequence (DNA): TGTGCCAGCATTCAAGGGGATCAAGAGACCCAGTACTTC. It encodes CASIQGDQETQYF.

The rearrangement joins TRBV10-1 to TRBJ2-7, with D perhaps TRBD2 (6 bases). The CDR3 extends over 14 amino acids. The ends were cut back, 2 bases at V and 6 bases at J, with 14 bases in the middle. Germline CDR1 and CDR2: WNHNN and SYGVQD (reference sequence). CDR3 sequence (DNA): TGCGCCAGCAGTGAGAGGCGGGATGGGGCCGAGCAGTACTTC. Its translation: CASSERRDGAEQYF.

The chain joins TRBV29-1 to TRBJ1-1, with 12 bases fitting TRBD1. V gave up 3 bases and J gave up 5 bases; unmatched junction bases: 4. Germline values: CDR1 SQVTM, CDR2 ANQGSEA. The length of the CDR3 is 14 residues. CDR3 bases: TGCAGCGTTGATCGGGACAGGGGGCGTACTGAAGCTTTCTTT. It is translated as CSVDRDRGRTEAFF.

The CDR3 region is CASSRDIDLPNTEAFF. DNA for the CDR3: TGCGCCAGCAGCCGGGACATTGACTTACCGAACACTGAAGCTTTCTTT. The chain uses TRBV5-1 and TRBJ1-1, with D perhaps matching TRBD1 (6 bases). The germline gives CDR1 SGHRS, CDR2 YFSETQ. CDR3 length: 16 residues. V lost 4 bases and J 1 base, leaving 17 bases between the germline ends.

The J gene is TRBJ2-2, the V gene TRBV10-3, with a possible D match to TRBD1 (5 bases). V shed 4 bases and J shed 4 bases, with 10 bases lying between them. The CDR3 loop spans 14 amino acids. Germline CDR1 is ENHRY and CDR2 is SYGVKD. CDR3 protein: CAISGGLGTGELFF. The CDR3 coding sequence is TGTGCCATCAGTGGGGGCTTGGGCACCGGGGAGCTGTTTTTT.

This chain uses TRBV15 with TRBJ2-5; D possibly corresponds to TRBD2 (5 bases). Germline-derived CDR1 and CDR2 are LNHNV and YYDKDF (reference sequence). The V and J ends lost 1 base and 2 bases respectively, with 11 bases between them. The CDR3 has 15 residues. The CDR3 region is CATSRGPGMQETQYF. The CDR3 DNA follows: TGTGCCACCAGCAGAGGCCCCGGGATGCAAGAGACCCAGTACTTC.

This chain links TRBV18 with TRBJ1-2; possible D gene TRBD1, 5 bases. The CDR3 is made up of 13 amino acids. The germline gives CDR1 KGHSH, CDR2 LQKENI. Trimming stripped 5 bases from V and 2 bases from J, with 9 bases between. The CDR3 DNA sequence: TGTGCCAGCTCAGGGGCGCCGAACTATGGCTACACCTTC. It translates to CASSGAPNYGYTF.

The chain carries TRBV13 and TRBJ2-5; D is unresolved. Germline V CDR1 and CDR2: PRHDT, FYEKMQ (reference sequence). The ends were cut back, 0 bases at V and 4 bases at J, with 9 bases in the middle. This CDR3 comprises 14 residues. CDR3 bases: TGTGCCAGCAGCTTAGGCCCAGCCTTAGAGACCCAGTACTTC. This sequence encodes CASSLGPALETQYF.

The rearrangement links TRBV6-1 to TRBJ1-5, with D uncertain. This CDR3 has 13 residues. Deletions cut 3 bases from V and 3 bases from J, with 6 bases between. The germline V gene has CDR1 MNHNS and CDR2 SASEGT. CDR3 bases: TGTGCCAGCAGTGACCGGGTCAATCAGCCCCAGCATTTT. It translates to CASSDRVNQPQHF.

The V and J genes are TRBV6-2 or TRBV6-3 and TRBJ2-1; tentatively, D is TRBD2 (6 bases). Germline CDR1 MNHEY, CDR2 SVGEGT. V shed 0 bases and J shed 0 bases, with 12 bases lying between them. The CDR3 is 17 amino acids. The CDR3 DNA reads TGTGCCAGCAGTTACTCGAAACTAGCAGGCTCCTACAATGAGCAGTTCTTC. Translating gives CASSYSKLAGSYNEQFF.